This is a list of T cell receptor beta chains from one sample in a study of blood T cells in healthy people across ages. Using its own MiXCR run on the 5' RACE reads, TCRdb lists one record per CDR3 protein. The sample gives 1.4 million or so distinct CDR3 sequences, roughly 43% of which show up once; about 4% is in the top ten. Source material: blood. Every receptor here comes from a woman between 18 and 29 years old in good health. Each CDR3 is given with its conserved first and last residue. A D gene is named only where the DNA matches it firmly. The size field is filled for only some rows; it gives once, few, many or a size class.

abundance	v_gene	d_gene	j_gene	CDR3nt	CDR3aa
once	TRBV27	-	TRBJ2-6	TGTGCCAGCAGTGGGGGCGCTGGGGCCAACGTCCTGACTTTC	CASSGGAGANVLTF
-	TRBV20-1	-	TRBJ1-1	TGCAGTGCTCCTCCCGTCAGGGATTCTGAAGCTTTCTTT	CSAPPVRDSEAFF
-	TRBV11-2	-	TRBJ2-6	TGTGCCAGCAGCCCTCGGGACAAGATTAACTCTGGGGCCAACGTCCTGACTTTC	CASSPRDKINSGANVLTF
-	TRBV4-1	-	TRBJ2-7	TGCGCCAGCAGCCAACAGGGCGACTACGAGCAGTACTTC	CASSQQGDYEQYF
-	TRBV20-1	TRBD2	TRBJ2-7	TGCAGTGCTAGTCCGAAGGCTAGCGGGAGGTCTTACGAGCAGTACTTC	CSASPKASGRSYEQYF
-	TRBV10-3	-	TRBJ2-3	TGTGCCATCAGTGAGCTCTACCCGGCCGATACGCAGTATTTT	CAISELYPADTQYF
few	TRBV3-1	TRBD2	TRBJ2-5	TGTGCCAGCAGCCAAGGACTAGCGGGAGGTACGAAGACCCAGTACTTC	CASSQGLAGGTKTQYF
-	TRBV15	-	TRBJ2-3	TGTGCCACCAGCAGAGAAGGTGGGCATACGCAGTATTTT	CATSREGGHTQYF
few	TRBV21-1	-	TRBJ1-5	TGTGCCAGCGTCCCCGGGACATTCAATCAGCCCCAGCATTTT	CASVPGTFNQPQHF
few	TRBV2	-	TRBJ2-1	TGTGCCAGCTTTGTCGGCCGCAATGAGCAGTTCTTC	CASFVGRNEQFF
-	TRBV7-9	TRBD2	TRBJ2-3	TGTGCCAGCAGCGGGACTAGTGCAGATACGCAGTATTTT	CASSGTSADTQYF
-	TRBV7-2	-	TRBJ2-1	TGTGCCAGCAGCTTTGGAGCGGGTGGTGAGCAGTTCTTC	CASSFGAGGEQFF
-	TRBV14	-	TRBJ2-1	TGTGCCAGCAGCCAAGTCCCGCGGAATGAGCAGTTCTTC	CASSQVPRNEQFF
few	TRBV6-5	-	TRBJ2-3	TGTGCCAGCACAGGCGACCGCGCCTCTGTGAATACGCAGTATTTT	CASTGDRASVNTQYF
-	TRBV20-1	-	TRBJ1-2	TGCAGTGCTAGATACGTTAATGGCTACACCTTC	CSARYVNGYTF